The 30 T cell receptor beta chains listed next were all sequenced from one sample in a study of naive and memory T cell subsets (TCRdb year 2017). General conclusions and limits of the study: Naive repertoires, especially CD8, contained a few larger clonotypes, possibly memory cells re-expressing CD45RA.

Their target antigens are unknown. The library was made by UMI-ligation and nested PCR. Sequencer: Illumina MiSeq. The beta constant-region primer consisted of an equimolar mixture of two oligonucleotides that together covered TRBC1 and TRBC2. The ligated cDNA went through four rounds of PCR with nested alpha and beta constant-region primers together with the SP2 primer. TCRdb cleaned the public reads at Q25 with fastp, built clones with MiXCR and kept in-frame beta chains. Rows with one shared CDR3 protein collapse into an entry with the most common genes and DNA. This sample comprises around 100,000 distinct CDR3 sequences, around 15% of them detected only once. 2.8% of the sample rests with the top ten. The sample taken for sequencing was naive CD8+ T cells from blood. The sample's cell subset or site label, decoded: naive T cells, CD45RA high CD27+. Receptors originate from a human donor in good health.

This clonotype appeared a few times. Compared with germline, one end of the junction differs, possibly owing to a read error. The CDR3 region has the DNA TGTGCCAGCAGTGTACATCGGGAAGGCGATCAGCCCCAGAATTTT. Translating it yields CASSVHREGDQPQNF. V and J are TRBV6-4 and TRBJ1-5; D unclear. From germline, CDR1 is MRHNA and CDR2 SNTAGT. The CDR3 runs 15 residues.

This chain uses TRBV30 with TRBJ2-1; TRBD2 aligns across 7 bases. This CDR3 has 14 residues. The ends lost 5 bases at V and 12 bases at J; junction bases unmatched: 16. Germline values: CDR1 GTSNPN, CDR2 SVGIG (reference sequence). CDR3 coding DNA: TGTGCCTGGGAACTCCGGGACTACCAATGGTGGCAGTTCTTC. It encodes CAWELRDYQWWQFF. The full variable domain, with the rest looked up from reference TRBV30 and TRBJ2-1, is SQTIHQWPATLVQPVGSPLSLECTVEGTSNPNLYWYRQAAGRGLQLLFYSVGIGQISSEVPQNLSASRPQDRQFILSSKKLLLSDSGFYLCAWELRDYQWWQFFGPGTRLTVL.

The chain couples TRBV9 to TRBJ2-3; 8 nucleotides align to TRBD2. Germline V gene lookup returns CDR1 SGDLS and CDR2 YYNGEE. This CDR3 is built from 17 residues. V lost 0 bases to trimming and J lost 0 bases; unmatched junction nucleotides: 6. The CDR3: CASSVGISGASTDTQYF. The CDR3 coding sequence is TGTGCCAGCAGCGTAGGAATTAGCGGGGCTAGCACAGATACGCAGTATTTT.

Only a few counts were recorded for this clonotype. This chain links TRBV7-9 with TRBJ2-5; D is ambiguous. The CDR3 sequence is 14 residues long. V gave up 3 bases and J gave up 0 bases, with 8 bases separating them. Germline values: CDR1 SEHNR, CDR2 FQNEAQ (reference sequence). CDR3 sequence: CASSLAKNQETQYF. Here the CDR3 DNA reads TGTGCCAGCAGCTTGGCCAAAAACCAAGAGACCCAGTACTTC.

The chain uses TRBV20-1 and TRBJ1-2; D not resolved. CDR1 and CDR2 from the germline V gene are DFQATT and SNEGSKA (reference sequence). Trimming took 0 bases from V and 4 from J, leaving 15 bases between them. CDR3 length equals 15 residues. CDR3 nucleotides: TGCAGTGCTAGAGATCCCGGGGAGGTGGGCTATGGCTACACCTTC. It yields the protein CSARDPGEVGYGYTF.

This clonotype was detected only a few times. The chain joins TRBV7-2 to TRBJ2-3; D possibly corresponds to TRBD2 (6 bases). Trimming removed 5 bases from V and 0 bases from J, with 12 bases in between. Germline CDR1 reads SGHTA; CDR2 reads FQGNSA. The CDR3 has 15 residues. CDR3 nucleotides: TGTGCCAGCAGCCGTAGCGGAATCAGCACAGATACGCAGTATTTT. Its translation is CASSRSGISTDTQYF.

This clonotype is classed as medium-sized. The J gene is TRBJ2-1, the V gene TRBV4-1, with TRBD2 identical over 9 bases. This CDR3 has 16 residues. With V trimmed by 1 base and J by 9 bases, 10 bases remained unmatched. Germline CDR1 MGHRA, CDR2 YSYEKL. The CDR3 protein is CASSQVPKTSGGEQFF. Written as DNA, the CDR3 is TGCGCCAGCAGCCAAGTCCCCAAGACTAGCGGCGGTGAGCAGTTCTTC.

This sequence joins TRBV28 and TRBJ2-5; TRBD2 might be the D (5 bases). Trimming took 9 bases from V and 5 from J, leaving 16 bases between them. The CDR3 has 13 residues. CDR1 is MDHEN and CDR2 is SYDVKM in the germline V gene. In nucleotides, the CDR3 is TGTGCCAGTACCCGCCGGGCGGGCGAGACCCAGTACTTC. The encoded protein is CASTRRAGETQYF.

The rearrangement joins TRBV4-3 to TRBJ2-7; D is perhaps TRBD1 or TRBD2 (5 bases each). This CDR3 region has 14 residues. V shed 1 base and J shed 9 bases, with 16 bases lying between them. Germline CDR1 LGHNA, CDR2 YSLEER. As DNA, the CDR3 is TGCGCCAGCAGCCAAGCACGAACGGGGCCCGTGCAGTACTTC. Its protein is CASSQARTGPVQYF.

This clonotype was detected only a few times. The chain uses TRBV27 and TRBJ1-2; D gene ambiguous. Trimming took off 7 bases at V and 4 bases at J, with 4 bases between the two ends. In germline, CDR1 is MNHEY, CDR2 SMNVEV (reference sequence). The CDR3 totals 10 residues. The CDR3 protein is CASIVYGYTF. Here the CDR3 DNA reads TGTGCCAGCATCGTCTATGGCTACACCTTC.

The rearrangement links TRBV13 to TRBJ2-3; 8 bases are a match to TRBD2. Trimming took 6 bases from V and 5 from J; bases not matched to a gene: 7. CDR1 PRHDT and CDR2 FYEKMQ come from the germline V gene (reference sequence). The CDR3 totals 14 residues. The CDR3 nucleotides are TGTGCCAGCAGACTAGCGGTAAAGGGAGATACGCAGTATTTT. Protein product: CASRLAVKGDTQYF.

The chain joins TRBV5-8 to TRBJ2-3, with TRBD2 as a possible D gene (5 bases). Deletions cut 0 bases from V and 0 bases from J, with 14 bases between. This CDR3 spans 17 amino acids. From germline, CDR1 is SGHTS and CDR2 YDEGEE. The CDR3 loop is CASSLGVGGLSTDTQYF. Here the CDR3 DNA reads TGTGCCAGCAGCTTGGGAGTTGGCGGGCTGAGCACAGATACGCAGTATTTT.

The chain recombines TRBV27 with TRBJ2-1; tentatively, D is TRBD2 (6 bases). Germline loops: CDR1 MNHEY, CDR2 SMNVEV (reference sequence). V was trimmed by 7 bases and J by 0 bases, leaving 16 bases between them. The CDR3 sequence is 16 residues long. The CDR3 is CASTWVVGGSYNEQFF. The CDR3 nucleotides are TGTGCCAGCACCTGGGTTGTGGGGGGCTCCTACAATGAGCAGTTCTTC.

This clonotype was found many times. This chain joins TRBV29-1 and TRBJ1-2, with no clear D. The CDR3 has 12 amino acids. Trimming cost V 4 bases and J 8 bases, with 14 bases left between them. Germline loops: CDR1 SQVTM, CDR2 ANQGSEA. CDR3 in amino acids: CSVVMEGRGYTF. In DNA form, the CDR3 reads TGCAGCGTTGTTATGGAAGGTCGGGGCTACACCTTC.

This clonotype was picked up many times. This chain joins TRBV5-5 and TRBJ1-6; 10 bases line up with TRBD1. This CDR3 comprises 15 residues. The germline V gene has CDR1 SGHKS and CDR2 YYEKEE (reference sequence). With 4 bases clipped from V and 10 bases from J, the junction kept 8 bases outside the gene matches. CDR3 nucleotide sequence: TGTGCCAGCAGCGTTCTGACAGGGGGCGAATCACCCCTCCACTTT. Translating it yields CASSVLTGGESPLHF.

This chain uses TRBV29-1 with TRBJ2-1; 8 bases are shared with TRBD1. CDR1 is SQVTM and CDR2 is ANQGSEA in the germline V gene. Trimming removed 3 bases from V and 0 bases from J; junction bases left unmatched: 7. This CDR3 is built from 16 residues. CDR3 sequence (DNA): TGCAGCGTTGATGGCGGACAGGGAGGCTCCTACAATGAGCAGTTCTTC. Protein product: CSVDGGQGGSYNEQFF.

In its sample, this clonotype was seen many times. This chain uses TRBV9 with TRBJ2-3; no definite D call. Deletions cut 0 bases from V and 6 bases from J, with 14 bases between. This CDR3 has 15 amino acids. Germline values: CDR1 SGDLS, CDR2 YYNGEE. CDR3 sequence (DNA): TGTGCCAGCAGCGTAGGCGACCTGCTGGGCGATACGCAGTATTTT. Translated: CASSVGDLLGDTQYF.

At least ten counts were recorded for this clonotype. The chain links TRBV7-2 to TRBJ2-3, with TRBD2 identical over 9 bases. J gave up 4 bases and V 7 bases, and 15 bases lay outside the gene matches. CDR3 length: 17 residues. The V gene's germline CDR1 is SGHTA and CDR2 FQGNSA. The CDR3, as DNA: TGTGCCAGCACCCCCGTGGGGCAAGCGGGAGGTTCAGATACGCAGTATTTT. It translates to CASTPVGQAGGSDTQYF.

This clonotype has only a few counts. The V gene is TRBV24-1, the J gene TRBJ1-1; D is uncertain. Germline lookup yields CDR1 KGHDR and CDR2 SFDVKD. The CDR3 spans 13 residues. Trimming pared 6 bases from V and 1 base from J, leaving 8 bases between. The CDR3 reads CATSLGGNTEAFF. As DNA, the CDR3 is TGTGCCACCAGTCTCGGAGGGAACACTGAAGCTTTCTTT.

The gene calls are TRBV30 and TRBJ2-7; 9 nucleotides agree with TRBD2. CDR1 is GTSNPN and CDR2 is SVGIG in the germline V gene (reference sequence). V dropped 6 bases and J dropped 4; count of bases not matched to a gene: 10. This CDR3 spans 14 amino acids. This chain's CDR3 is CACLPLREGYEQYF. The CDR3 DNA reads TGTGCCTGCCTCCCACTGCGGGAGGGATACGAGCAGTACTTC.

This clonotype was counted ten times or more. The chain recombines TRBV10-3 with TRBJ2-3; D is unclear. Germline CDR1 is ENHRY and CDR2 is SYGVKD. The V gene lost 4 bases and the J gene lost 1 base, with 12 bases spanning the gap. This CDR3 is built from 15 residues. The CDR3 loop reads CAISVLTAGTDTQYF. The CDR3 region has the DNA TGTGCCATCAGTGTCCTCACAGCCGGCACAGATACGCAGTATTTT.

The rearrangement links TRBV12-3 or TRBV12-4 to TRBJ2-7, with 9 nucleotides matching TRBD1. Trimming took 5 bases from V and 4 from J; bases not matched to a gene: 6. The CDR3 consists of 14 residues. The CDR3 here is CASSGTGIRYEQYF. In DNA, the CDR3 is TGTGCCAGCAGTGGGACAGGGATTCGGTACGAGCAGTACTTC.

The CDR3 DNA sequence: TGTGCCAGCAGCTTGGTGGCACACGAGCAGTACTTC. Translating it yields CASSLVAHEQYF. V usage is TRBV5-5 and J usage is TRBJ2-7; D remains unclear. Germline V gene sequence: CDR1 SGHKS, CDR2 YYEKEE (reference sequence). Trimming shortened V by 0 bases and J by 5 bases, and 6 bases separated the two germline ends. The CDR3 is 12 amino acids.

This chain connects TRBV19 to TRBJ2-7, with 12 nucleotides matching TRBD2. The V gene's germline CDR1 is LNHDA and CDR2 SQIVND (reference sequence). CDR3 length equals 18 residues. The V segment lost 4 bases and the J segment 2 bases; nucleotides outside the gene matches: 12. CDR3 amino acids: CASSSYGTSGRRPYEQYF. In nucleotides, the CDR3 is TGTGCCAGTAGTAGTTATGGGACTAGCGGGCGCAGACCCTACGAGCAGTACTTC.

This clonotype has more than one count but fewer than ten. The CDR3 coding sequence is TGTGCCAGCAGAGCGGGAGCCCTTAGCGAGCAGTACTTC. It encodes CASRAGALSEQYF. This chain connects TRBV25-1 to TRBJ2-7, with TRBD2 identical over 8 bases. J lost 6 bases, V lost 6 bases, and 7 bases had no gene match. The CDR3 runs 13 residues. CDR1 is MGHDK, CDR2 SYGVNS, per germline.

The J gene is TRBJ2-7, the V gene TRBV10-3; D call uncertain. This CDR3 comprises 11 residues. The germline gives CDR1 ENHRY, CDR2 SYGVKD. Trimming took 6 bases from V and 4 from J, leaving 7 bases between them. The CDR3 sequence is CAIRAGYEQYF. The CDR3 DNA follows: TGTGCCATCAGGGCAGGTTACGAGCAGTACTTC.

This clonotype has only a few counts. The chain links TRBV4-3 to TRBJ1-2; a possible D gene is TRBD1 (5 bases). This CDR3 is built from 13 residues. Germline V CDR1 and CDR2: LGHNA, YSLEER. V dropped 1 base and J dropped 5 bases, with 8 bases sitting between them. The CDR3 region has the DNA TGCGCCAGCAGCCAAGTCACAGGTTATGGCTACACCTTC. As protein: CASSQVTGYGYTF.

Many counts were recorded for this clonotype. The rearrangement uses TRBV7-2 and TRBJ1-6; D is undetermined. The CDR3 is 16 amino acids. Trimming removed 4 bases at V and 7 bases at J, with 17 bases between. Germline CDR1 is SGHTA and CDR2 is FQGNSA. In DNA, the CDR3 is TGTGCCAGCAGCTCCACCGTCGCGGTATTCAATTCACCCCTCCACTTT. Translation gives CASSSTVAVFNSPLHF.

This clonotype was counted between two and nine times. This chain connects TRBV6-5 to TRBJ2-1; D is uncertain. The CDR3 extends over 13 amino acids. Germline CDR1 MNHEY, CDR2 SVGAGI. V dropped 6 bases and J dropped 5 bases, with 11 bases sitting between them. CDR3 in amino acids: CASSETSDNEQFF. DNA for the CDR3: TGTGCCAGCAGCGAGACGTCTGACAATGAGCAGTTCTTC.

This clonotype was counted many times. CDR3 nucleotides: TGCGCCAGCAGCCAGGCCGGGACAGGGGATACTGAAGCTTTCTTT. Translating it yields CASSQAGTGDTEAFF. V is TRBV4-1 and J is TRBJ1-1; 10 nucleotides agree with TRBD1. With 3 bases clipped from V and 5 bases from J, the junction kept 6 bases outside the gene matches. The CDR3 totals 15 residues. Germline CDR1 is MGHRA and CDR2 is YSYEKL.